This TCR beta chain came from a study of CD8+ T cells in alopecia areata. Regarding the study as a whole: Scalp repertoires also include resident alphabeta T cells from normal skin.

This clone came up a few times. The antigen is unknown. RNA was extracted and reverse transcribed into cDNA as the sequencing template. The protocol was immunoSEQ multiplex PCR, while the TCRdb copy is restricted to in-frame clones and leaves out a portion. This table has 220,000 or so clones, 57% appearing once. The CDR3 runs 13 residues. The junction had 1 base not matched to a gene; V was cut back by 5 bases and J by 6 bases. Germline V gene lookup returns CDR1 LNHDA and CDR2 SQIVND (reference sequence). The chain carries TRBV19 and TRBJ2-4, with 10 nucleotides matching TRBD2. The TCR originated in a human donor with alopecia areata. The specimen comprised CD4+ T cells sorted from blood, sampled at week 0. The CDR3 DNA reads TGTGCCAGTAGTCCTAGCGGGGGAAACATTCAGTACTTC. It is translated as CASSPSGGNIQYF. Using reference TRBV19 and TRBJ2-4 for the parts outside the CDR3, the full variable domain is DGGITQSPKYLFRKEGQNVTLSCEQNLNHDAMYWYRQDPGQGLRLIYYSQIVNDFQKGDIAEGYSVSREKKESFPLTVTSAQKNPTAFYLCASSPSGGNIQYFGAGTRLSVL.